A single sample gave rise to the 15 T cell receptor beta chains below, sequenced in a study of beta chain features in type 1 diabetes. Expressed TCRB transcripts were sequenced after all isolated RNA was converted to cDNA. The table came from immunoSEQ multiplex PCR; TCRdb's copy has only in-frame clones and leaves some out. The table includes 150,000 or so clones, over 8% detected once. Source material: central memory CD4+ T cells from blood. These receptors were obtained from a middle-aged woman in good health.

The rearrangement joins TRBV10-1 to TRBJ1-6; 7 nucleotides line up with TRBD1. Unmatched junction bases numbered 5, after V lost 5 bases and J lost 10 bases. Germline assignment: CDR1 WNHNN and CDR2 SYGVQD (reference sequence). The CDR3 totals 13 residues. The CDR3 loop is CASSPDRRSPLHF. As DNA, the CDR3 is TGCGCCAGCAGTCCGGACAGGAGATCACCCCTCCACTTT.

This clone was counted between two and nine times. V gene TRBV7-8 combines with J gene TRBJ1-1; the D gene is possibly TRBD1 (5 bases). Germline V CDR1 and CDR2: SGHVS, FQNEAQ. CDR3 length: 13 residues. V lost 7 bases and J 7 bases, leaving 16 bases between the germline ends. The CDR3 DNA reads TGTGCCAGCACCGCACTGGGGGGGGGTGAAGCTTTCTTT. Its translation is CASTALGGGEAFF.

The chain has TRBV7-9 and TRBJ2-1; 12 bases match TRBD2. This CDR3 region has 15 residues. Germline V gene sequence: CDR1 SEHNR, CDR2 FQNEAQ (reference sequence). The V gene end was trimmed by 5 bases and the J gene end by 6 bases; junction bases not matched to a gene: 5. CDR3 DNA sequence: TGTGCCAGCAGCACTAGCGGGGGGTTTCGCAATGAGCAGTTCTTC. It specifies CASSTSGGFRNEQFF. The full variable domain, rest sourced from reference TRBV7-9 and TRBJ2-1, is DTGVSQNPRHKITKRGQNVTFRCDPISEHNRLYWYRQTLGQGPEFLTYFQNEAQLEKSRLLSDRFSAERPKGSFSTLEIQRTEQGDSAMYLCASSTSGGFRNEQFFGPGTRLTVL.

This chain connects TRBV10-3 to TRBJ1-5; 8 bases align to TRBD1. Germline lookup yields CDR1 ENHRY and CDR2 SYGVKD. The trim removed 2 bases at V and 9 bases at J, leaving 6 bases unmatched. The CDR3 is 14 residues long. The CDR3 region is CAISEGQGVRPQHF. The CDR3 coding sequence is TGTGCCATCAGTGAGGGACAGGGAGTACGGCCCCAGCATTTT.

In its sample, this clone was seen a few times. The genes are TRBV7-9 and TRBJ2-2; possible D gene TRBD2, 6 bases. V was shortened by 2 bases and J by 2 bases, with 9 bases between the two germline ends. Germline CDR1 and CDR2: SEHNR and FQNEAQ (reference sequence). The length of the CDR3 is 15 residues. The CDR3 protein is CASSLPDYNTGELFF. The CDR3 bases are TGTGCCAGCAGCTTACCGGACTATAACACCGGGGAGCTGTTTTTT.

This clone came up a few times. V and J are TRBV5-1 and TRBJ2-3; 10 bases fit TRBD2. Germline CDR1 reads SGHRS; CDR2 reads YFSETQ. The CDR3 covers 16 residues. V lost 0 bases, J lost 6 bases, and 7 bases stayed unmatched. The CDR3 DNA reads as TGCGCCAGCAGCTTGGAGGCTAGCGGGGGCGGTGATACGCAGTATTTT. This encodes CASSLEASGGGDTQYF.

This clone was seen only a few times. The CDR3 sequence: CASGVGTVMNTEAFF. CDR3 DNA: TGCGCCAGCGGGGTAGGGACAGTTATGAACACTGAAGCTTTCTTT. The V call is TRBV5-1, the J call TRBJ1-1; 7 bases match TRBD1. The CDR3 covers 15 residues. Germline V gives CDR1 SGHRS, CDR2 YFSETQ. V shed 7 bases, J shed 0 bases, and the junction held 9 bases outside the gene matches.

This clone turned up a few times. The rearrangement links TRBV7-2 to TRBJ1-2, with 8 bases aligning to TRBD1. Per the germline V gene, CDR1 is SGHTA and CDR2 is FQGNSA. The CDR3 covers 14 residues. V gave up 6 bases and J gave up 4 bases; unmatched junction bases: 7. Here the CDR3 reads CASRPGGAVYGYTF. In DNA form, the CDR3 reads TGTGCCAGCAGACCAGGGGGCGCGGTCTATGGCTACACCTTC.

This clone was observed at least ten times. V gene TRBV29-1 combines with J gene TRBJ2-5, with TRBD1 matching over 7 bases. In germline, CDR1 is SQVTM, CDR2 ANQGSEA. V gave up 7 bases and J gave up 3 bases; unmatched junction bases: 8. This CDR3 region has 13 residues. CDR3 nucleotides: TGCAGCGGCGTGACAGGGACCAAAGAGACCCAGTACTTC. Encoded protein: CSGVTGTKETQYF. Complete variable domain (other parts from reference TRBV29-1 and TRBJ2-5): SAVISQKPSRDICQRGTSLTIQCQVDSQVTMMFWYRQQPGQSLTLIATANQGSEATYESGFVIDKFPISRPNLTFSTLTVSNMSPEDSSIYLCSGVTGTKETQYFGPGTRLLVL.

The CDR3 DNA sequence: TGCGCCAGCAGCTTTACAGGGGGGAAGGAGACCCAGTACTTC. Amino acid sequence: CASSFTGGKETQYF. The chain joins TRBV5-1 to TRBJ2-5, with 8 bases matching TRBD1. Germline CDR1 reads SGHRS; CDR2 reads YFSETQ. V was clipped by 2 bases and J by 5 bases; unmatched bases: 5. The CDR3 spans 14 residues.

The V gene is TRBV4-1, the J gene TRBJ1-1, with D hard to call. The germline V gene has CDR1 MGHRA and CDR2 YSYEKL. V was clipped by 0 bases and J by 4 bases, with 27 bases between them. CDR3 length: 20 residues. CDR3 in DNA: TGCGCCAGCAGCCAAGATGTTCCGGTTGGACCTTTTTTTCGGGGCACTGAAGCTTTCTTT. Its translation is CASSQDVPVGPFFRGTEAFF.

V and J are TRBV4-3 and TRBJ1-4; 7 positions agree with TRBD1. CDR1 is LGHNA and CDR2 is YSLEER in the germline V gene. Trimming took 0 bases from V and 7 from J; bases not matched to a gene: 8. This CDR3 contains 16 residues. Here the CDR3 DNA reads TGCGCCAGCAGCCAAGAAGGCACAGGGGTAGGTGAAAAACTGTTTTTT. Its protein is CASSQEGTGVGEKLFF.

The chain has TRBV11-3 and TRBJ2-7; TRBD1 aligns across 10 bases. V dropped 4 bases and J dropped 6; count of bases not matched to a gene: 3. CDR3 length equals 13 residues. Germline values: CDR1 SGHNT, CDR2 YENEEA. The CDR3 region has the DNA TGTGCCAGCAGCTCTGGACAGGGGGGCGAGCAGTACTTC. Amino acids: CASSSGQGGEQYF.

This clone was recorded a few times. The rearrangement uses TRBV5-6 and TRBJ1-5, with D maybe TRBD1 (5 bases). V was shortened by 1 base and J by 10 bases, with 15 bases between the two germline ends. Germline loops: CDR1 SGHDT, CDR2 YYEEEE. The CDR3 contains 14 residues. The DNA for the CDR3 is TGTGCCAGCAGCTTGCAACAGGCTCCAGTTCCCCAGCATTTT. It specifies CASSLQQAPVPQHF.

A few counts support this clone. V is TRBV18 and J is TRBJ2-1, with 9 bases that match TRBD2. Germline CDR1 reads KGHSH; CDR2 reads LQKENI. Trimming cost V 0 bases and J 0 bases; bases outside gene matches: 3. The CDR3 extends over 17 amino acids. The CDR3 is CASSPPLAGSSYNEQFF. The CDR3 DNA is TGTGCCAGCTCACCACCTCTAGCGGGGAGCTCCTACAATGAGCAGTTCTTC.